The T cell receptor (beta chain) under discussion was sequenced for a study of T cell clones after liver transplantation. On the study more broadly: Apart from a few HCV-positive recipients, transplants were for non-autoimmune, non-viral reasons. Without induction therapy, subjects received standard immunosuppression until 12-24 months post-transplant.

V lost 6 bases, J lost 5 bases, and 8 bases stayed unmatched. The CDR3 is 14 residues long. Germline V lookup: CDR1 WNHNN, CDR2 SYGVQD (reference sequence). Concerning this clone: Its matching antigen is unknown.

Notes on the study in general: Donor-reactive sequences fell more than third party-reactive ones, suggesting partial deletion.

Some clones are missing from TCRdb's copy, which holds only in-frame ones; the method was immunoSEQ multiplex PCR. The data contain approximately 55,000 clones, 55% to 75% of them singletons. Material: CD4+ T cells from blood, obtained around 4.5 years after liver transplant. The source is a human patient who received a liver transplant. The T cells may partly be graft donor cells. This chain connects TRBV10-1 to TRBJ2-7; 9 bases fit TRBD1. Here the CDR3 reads CASSLGQGSHEQYF. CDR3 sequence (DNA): TGCGCCAGCAGCCTGGGACAGGGCTCTCACGAGCAGTACTTC.